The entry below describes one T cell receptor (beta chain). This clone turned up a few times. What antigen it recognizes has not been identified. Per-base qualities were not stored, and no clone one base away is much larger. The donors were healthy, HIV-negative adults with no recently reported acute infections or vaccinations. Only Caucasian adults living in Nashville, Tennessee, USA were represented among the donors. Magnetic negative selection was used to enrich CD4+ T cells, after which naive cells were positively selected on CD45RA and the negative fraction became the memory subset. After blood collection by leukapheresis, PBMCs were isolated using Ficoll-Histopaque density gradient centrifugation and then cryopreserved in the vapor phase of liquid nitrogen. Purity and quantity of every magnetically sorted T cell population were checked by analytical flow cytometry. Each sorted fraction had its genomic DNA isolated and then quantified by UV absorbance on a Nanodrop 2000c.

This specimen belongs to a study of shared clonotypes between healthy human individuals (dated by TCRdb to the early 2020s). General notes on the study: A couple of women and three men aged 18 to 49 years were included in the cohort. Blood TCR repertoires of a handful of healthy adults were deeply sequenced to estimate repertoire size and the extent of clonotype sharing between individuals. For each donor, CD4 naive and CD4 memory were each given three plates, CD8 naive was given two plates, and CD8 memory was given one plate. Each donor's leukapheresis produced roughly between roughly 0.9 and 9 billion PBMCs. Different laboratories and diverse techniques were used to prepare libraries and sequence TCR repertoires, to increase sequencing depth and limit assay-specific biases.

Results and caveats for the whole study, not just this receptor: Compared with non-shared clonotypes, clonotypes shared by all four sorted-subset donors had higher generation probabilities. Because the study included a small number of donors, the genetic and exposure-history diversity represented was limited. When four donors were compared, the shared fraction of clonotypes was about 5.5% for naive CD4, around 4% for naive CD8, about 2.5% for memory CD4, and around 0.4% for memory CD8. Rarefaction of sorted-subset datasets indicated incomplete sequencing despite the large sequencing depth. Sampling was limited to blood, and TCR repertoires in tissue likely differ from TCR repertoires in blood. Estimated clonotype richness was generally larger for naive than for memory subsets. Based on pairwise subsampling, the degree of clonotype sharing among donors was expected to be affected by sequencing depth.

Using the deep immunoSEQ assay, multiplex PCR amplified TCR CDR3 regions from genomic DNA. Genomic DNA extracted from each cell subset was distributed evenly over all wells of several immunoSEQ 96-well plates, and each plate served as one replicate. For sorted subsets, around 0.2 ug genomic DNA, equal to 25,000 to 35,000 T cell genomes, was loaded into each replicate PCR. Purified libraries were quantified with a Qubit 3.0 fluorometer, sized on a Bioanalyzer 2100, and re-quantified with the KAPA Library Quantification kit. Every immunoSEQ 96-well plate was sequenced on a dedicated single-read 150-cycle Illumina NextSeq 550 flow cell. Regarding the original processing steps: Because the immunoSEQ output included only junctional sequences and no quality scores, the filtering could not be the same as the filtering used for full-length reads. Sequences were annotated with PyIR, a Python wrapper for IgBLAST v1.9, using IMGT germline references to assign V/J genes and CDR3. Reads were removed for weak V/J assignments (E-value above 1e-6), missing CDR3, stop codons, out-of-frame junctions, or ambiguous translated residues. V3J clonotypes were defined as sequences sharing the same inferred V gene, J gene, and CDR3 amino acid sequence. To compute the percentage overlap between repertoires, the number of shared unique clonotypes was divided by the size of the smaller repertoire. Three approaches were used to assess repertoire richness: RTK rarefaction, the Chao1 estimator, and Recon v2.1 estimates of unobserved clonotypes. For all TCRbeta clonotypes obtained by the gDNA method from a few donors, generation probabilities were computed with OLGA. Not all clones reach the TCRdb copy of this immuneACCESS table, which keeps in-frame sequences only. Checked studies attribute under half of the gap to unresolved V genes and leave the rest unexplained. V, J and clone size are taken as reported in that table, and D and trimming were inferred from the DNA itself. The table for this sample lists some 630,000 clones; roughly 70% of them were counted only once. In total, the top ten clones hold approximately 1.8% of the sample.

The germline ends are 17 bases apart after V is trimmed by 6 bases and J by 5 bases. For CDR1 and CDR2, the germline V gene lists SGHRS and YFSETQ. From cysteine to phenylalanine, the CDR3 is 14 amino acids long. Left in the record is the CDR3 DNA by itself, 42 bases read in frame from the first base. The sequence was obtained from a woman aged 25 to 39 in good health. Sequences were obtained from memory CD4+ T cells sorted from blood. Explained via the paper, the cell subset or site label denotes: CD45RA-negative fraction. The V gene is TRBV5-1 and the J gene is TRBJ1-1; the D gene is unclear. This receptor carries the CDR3 CASKSSPRETEAFF. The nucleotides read TGCGCCAGCAAATCCTCCCCGCGGGAAACTGAAGCTTTCTTT.